This T cell receptor (beta chain) derives from a study of blood T cell repertoires in COVID-19. CDR1 LNHDA and CDR2 SQIVND come from the germline V gene (reference sequence). Losses at the gene ends were 7 bases for V and 4 bases for J; bases not matched to a gene: 9. The CDR3 sequence is 14 residues long. Sequencing was performed with immunoSEQ multiplex PCR; in TCRdb, only in-frame clones are kept and a portion is missing. This table has about 64,000 clones, roughly 90% appearing once. The sequencing sample was made of peripheral blood. The TCR comes from a woman of 80 years or more with active COVID-19. The chain has TRBV19 and TRBJ2-5; 7 nucleotides agree with TRBD1. The CDR3: CASNYEGAGETQYF. The CDR3 nucleotides are TGTGCCAGTAATTATGAGGGGGCTGGAGAGACCCAGTACTTC.